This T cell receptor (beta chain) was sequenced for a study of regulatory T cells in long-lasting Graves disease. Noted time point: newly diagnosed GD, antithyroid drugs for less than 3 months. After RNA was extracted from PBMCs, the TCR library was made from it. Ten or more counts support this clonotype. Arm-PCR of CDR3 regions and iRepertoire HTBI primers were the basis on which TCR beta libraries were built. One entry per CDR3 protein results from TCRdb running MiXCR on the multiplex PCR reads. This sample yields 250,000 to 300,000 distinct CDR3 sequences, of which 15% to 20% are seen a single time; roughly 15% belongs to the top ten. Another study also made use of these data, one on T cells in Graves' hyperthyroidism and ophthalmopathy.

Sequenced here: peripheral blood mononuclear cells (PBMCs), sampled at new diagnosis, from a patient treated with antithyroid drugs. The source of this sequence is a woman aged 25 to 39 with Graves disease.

Here the CDR3 reads CASGVNQPQHF. The CDR3 nucleotides are TGTGCCAGCGGGGTAAATCAGCCCCAGCATTTT. The chain links TRBV12-3 or TRBV12-4 to TRBJ1-5; no firm D call. The ends were cut back, 8 bases at V and 4 bases at J, with 6 bases in the middle. This CDR3 has 11 residues.